The rows below give T cell receptor beta chains drawn from one sample of a study of PD-L1 blockade in urothelial cancer. Generated by immunoSEQ multiplex PCR, the TCRdb table keeps only in-frame clones and is missing some. This sample yields about 70,000 clones, of which roughly 90% are seen a single time; 4.5% belongs to the top ten. The source was PBMCs, collected around atezolizumab (anti-PD-L1) treatment. These receptors were collected from a man between 65 and 79 years old with urothelial cancer. Each CDR3 is given with its conserved first and last residue. D genes are given only for firm matches. Expanded clones are given a class, and other clones once, few, many or no size at all.

abundance	j_gene	len	d_gene	v_gene	CDR3nt	CDR3aa
.	TRBJ2-5	15	.	TRBV14	TGTGCCAGCAGCCAAGCATCGGGGTACCGCGAGACCCAGTACTTC	CASSQASGYRETQYF
.	TRBJ2-3	17	TRBD2	TRBV5-1	TGCGCCAGCAGCCCCAGCGGGAAGGTTTGGAGCACAGATACGCAGTATTTT	CASSPSGKVWSTDTQYF
.	TRBJ2-1	12	TRBD2	TRBV6-1	TGTGCCAGCAGGGATCTCCTAGCGGTTTGGTTCTTC	CASRDLLAVWFF
.	TRBJ1-3	14	TRBD1	TRBV6-5	TGTGCCAGCAGGCCCGGGACAGGGCGAAACACCATATATTTT	CASRPGTGRNTIYF
.	TRBJ1-2	13	.	TRBV18	TGTGCCAGCTCACCAGACAGAAACTATGGCTACACCTTC	CASSPDRNYGYTF
.	TRBJ1-2	14	.	TRBV9	TGTGCCAGCAGCCCATCACAGGGTGGCTATGGCTACACCTTC	CASSPSQGGYGYTF
once	TRBJ2-7	13	.	TRBV5-4	TGTGCCAGCAGCACGGGGGACGGATACGAGCAGTACTTC	CASSTGDGYEQYF
.	TRBJ2-1	15	TRBD1	TRBV7-3	TGTGCCAGCAGCTCGACCGGGACAGGCTACAATGAGCAGTTCTTC	CASSSTGTGYNEQFF
.	TRBJ2-7	11	.	TRBV2	TGTGCCAGCAAGGGGGGGTACGAGCAGTACTTC	CASKGGYEQYF
.	TRBJ1-1	13	.	TRBV5-4	TGTGCCAGCAGTCGGGAAAGTAACACTGAAGCTTTCTTT	CASSRESNTEAFF
.	TRBJ2-1	15	TRBD2	TRBV28	TGTGCCAGCAGATGGGGGGGGACCTCCTACAATGAGCAGTTCTTC	CASRWGGTSYNEQFF
.	TRBJ1-4	14	TRBD1	TRBV7-9	TGTGCCAGCGCCGAAGGGGAACAGGGGAGAAAACTGTTTTTT	CASAEGEQGRKLFF
once	TRBJ1-2	10	.	TRBV29-1	TGCAGCGTTGGGGGGGATGGCTACACCTTC	CSVGGDGYTF
.	TRBJ2-1	13	.	TRBV28	TGTGCCAGCAGTCCGGGACTCAACAATGAGCAGTTCTTC	CASSPGLNNEQFF
once	TRBJ1-1	11	.	TRBV11-1	TGTGCCAGCAGCGCAGACAGGGAAGCTTTCTTT	CASSADREAFF
.	TRBJ1-3	13	.	TRBV28	TGTGCCAGCCATGATCAGGGCCAGAACACCATATATTTT	CASHDQGQNTIYF
once	TRBJ2-7	18	TRBD2	TRBV9	TGTGCCAGCAGCGAAGGGGGGACTAGCGGGAGAGCCTCCTACGAGCAGTACTTC	CASSEGGTSGRASYEQYF
once	TRBJ1-2	16	.	TRBV6-4	TGTGCCAGCAGTGACGAGACTGCGCTGGAAAGCTATGGCTACACCTTC	CASSDETALESYGYTF
.	TRBJ2-5	12	.	TRBV25-1	TGTGCCAGCAGTGGAGGAACCGGGACCCAGTACTTC	CASSGGTGTQYF
once	TRBJ2-7	14	TRBD1	TRBV2	TGTGCCAGCCTCACCGGGACAGGGCCGGGCGAGCAGTACTTC	CASLTGTGPGEQYF
few	TRBJ2-1	15	TRBD1	TRBV7-9	TGTGCCAGCAGCTCCCAGGGGGCGCGCTACAATGAGCAGTTCTTC	CASSSQGARYNEQFF
.	TRBJ2-1	16	TRBD1	TRBV7-6	TGTGCCAGCAGCTTAGCGCCAAGACAGGGGGCGTTTGAGCAGTTCTTC	CASSLAPRQGAFEQFF
once	TRBJ1-2	14	TRBD1	TRBV2	TGTGCCAGCACATACAGGGGGAGAGACTATGGCTACACCTTC	CASTYRGRDYGYTF
.	TRBJ2-5	14	TRBD1	TRBV13	TGTGCCAGCAGCCCCGGACAGGGCCAAGAGACCCAGTACTTC	CASSPGQGQETQYF
few	TRBJ2-2	17	TRBD2	TRBV19	TGTGCCAGTAGTCCCAGACTAGCGGGAGGTAACACCGGGGAGCTGTTTTTT	CASSPRLAGGNTGELFF
.	TRBJ1-3	18	.	TRBV15	TGTGCCACCAGCAGAGATCAATCCGCCGGTCCCTTAAGAAACACCATATATTTT	CATSRDQSAGPLRNTIYF
.	TRBJ1-2	14	.	TRBV28	TGTGCCAGCAGTTCCTCGACTGGTCCCTATGGCTACACCTTC	CASSSSTGPYGYTF
.	TRBJ1-1	15	.	TRBV29-1	TGCAGCGTCTCCGTTACAGGGTTCCTGAACACTGAAGCTTTCTTT	CSVSVTGFLNTEAFF
.	TRBJ2-3	11	.	TRBV29-1	TGCAGCGTGTCAGGGGCAGATACGCAGTATTTT	CSVSGADTQYF
.	TRBJ2-5	15	.	TRBV18	TGTGCCAGCTCACCAGTGGACAGTCAGCACGGGACCCAGTACTTC	CASSPVDSQHGTQYF
.	TRBJ1-2	16	.	TRBV6-1	TGTGCCAGCAGTGAGGCATCCGGGGTCCACCAGCGGGGCTACACCTTC	CASSEASGVHQRGYTF
few	TRBJ2-7	16	TRBD2	TRBV18	TGTGCCAGCTCACCACGGGTAGCGGGAGGGCCGAGTGAGCAGTACTTC	CASSPRVAGGPSEQYF
.	TRBJ2-2	16	.	TRBV5-1	TGCGCCAGCAGCTTGGAGCCGAACTCGAACACCGGGGAGCTGTTTTTT	CASSLEPNSNTGELFF
.	TRBJ2-3	14	TRBD1	TRBV5-4	TGTGCCAGCAGCTTGACAGGGGTCACAGATACGCAGTATTTT	CASSLTGVTDTQYF
.	TRBJ2-2	16	.	TRBV28	TGTGCCAGCAGTTTATCGGGCCCGGGAAACACCGGGGAGCTGTTTTTT	CASSLSGPGNTGELFF
.	TRBJ1-5	14	.	TRBV19	TGTGCCAGTAGTACCCCCCCGGGAGGACAGCCCCAGCATTTT	CASSTPPGGQPQHF
.	TRBJ1-3	14	TRBD1	TRBV19	TGTGCCAGTAACCCAGGGGGCCCTGGAAACACCATATATTTT	CASNPGGPGNTIYF
.	TRBJ2-3	17	TRBD2	TRBV5-1	TGCGCCAGCAGCTTGGGGCTAGCGGCCCTTAGCACAGATACGCAGTATTTT	CASSLGLAALSTDTQYF
.	TRBJ2-1	11	.	TRBV20-1	TGCAGTGCTAGAGGAGGACAGGAGCAGTTCTTC	CSARGGQEQFF
.	TRBJ2-1	16	.	TRBV7-5	TGTGTCAGAAGCTTAGTGCGGGGTCTTGTACGGAATGAGCAGTTCTTC	CVRSLVRGLVRNEQFF
.	TRBJ2-3	14	.	TRBV9	TGTGCCAGCAGCCTCGGGGAGGTGGGAGATACGCAGTATTTT	CASSLGEVGDTQYF
.	TRBJ2-7	14	TRBD2	TRBV6-1	TGTGCCAGCAGTCCGGGGCGGGAGGTCTACGAGCAGTACTTC	CASSPGREVYEQYF
few	TRBJ1-1	14	TRBD1	TRBV6-1	TGTGCCAGCACCCAGGACAGGGGGGACACTGAAGCTTTCTTT	CASTQDRGDTEAFF
.	TRBJ2-1	19	TRBD2	TRBV11-2	TGTGCCAGCAGCTCAGCAACTAGCGGGAGGAACGATCGTTACAATGAGCAGTTCTTC	CASSSATSGRNDRYNEQFF
.	TRBJ2-7	15	.	TRBV15	TGTGCCACCAGCAGAGGCGTCTTAACCCCCTACGAGCAGTACTTC	CATSRGVLTPYEQYF
.	TRBJ1-1	17	TRBD1	TRBV9	TGTGCCAGCAGCGACGGGACAGGGGGAGAGATGAACACTGAAGCTTTCTTT	CASSDGTGGEMNTEAFF
.	TRBJ1-1	13	.	TRBV7-9	TGTGCCAGCAGCGCCTTACAGAACACTGAAGCTTTCTTT	CASSALQNTEAFF
.	TRBJ2-3	14	.	TRBV5-1	TGCGCCAGCAGCTTGGGAGGAACCACAGATACGCAGTATTTT	CASSLGGTTDTQYF
.	TRBJ2-5	15	TRBD2	TRBV5-4	TGTGCCAGCAGCTTGGCGGGAGGGGTAAAAGAGACCCAGTACTTC	CASSLAGGVKETQYF
.	TRBJ1-4	13	.	TRBV5-6	TGTGCCAGCAGCTTGGGGCCCGAAAGTAAGCTGTTTTTT	CASSLGPESKLFF
.	TRBJ2-2	16	TRBD1	TRBV19	TGTGCCAGTACCTCACCTCGGACAGGGGTCACCGGGGAGCTGTTTTTT	CASTSPRTGVTGELFF